This TCR beta chain comes out of a study of blood T cell repertoires in COVID-19. There are 17 residues in the CDR3. CDR1 SGHAT and CDR2 FQNNGV come from the germline V gene. Germline trimming cut 5 bases from V and 2 bases from J; bases unmatched to any gene: 13. The data were produced by immunoSEQ multiplex PCR, yet TCRdb's version contains in-frame clones alone and is incomplete. The table shows 350,000 or so clones, with about 86% occurring only once. This sequence was found in a man aged 30 to 39 with active or convalescent COVID-19. The chain has TRBV11-2 and TRBJ2-7; 9 bases map to TRBD1. Sequenced sample: peripheral blood. As DNA, the CDR3 is TGTGCCAGCAGCCCCAATGGGGGGACAGGGTTAGCCTACGAGCAGTACTTC. It yields the protein CASSPNGGTGLAYEQYF.